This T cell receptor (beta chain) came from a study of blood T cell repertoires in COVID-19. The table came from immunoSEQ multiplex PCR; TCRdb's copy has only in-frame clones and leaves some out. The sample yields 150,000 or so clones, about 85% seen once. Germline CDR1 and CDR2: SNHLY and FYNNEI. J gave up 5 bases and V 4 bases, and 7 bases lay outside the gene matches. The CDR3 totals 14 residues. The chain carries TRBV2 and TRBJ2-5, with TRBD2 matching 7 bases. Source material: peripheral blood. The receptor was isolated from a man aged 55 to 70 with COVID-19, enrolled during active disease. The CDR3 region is CASSVSGGGETQYF. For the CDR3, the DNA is TGTGCCAGCAGTGTGTCGGGAGGAGGGGAGACCCAGTACTTC.